The 19 T cell receptor beta chains below all came from one sample that was sequenced in a study of blood T cell repertoires in COVID-19. The protocol was immunoSEQ multiplex PCR, while the TCRdb copy is restricted to in-frame clones and leaves out a portion. The sample lists about 80,000 clones, roughly four fifths occurring once. The sequencing sample was made of peripheral blood. The receptors were sampled from a man older than 75 with acute or convalescent COVID-19.

The V gene is TRBV19, the J gene TRBJ1-2, with D unresolved. The germline gives CDR1 LNHDA, CDR2 SQIVND (reference sequence). The CDR3 sequence is 14 residues long. The V end was cut by 3 bases, the J end by 5 bases, with 13 bases between. The CDR3 DNA reads as TGTGCCAGTAGTATCATTGAGGCCGGGTATGGCTACACCTTC. Translating gives CASSIIEAGYGYTF. Using reference TRBV19 and TRBJ1-2 for the parts outside the CDR3, the full variable domain is DGGITQSPKYLFRKEGQNVTLSCEQNLNHDAMYWYRQDPGQGLRLIYYSQIVNDFQKGDIAEGYSVSREKKESFPLTVTSAQKNPTAFYLCASSIIEAGYGYTFGSGTRLTVV.

The CDR3 spells CSVVENSNQPQHF. The CDR3 DNA is TGCAGCGTTGTCGAGAATAGCAATCAGCCCCAGCATTTT. This chain connects TRBV29-1 to TRBJ1-5; unclear D gene. Germline assignment: CDR1 SQVTM and CDR2 ANQGSEA. The CDR3 runs to 13 residues. Trimming stripped 4 bases from V and 0 bases from J, with 7 bases between.

The chain carries TRBV11-2 and TRBJ2-5, with 11 bases that match TRBD1. Trimming removed 1 base from V and 5 bases from J; junction bases left unmatched: 6. Germline V gene data show CDR1 as SGHAT and CDR2 as FQNNGV. The CDR3 covers 16 residues. The CDR3 is CASSLGTGGRGETQYF. The CDR3 nucleotides read TGTGCCAGCAGCTTAGGGACAGGGGGCCGAGGGGAGACCCAGTACTTC.

CDR3 DNA sequence: TGCGCCAGCAGCTTGGCCGTCGGGGGATCCGGAAACACCATATATTTT. It yields the protein CASSLAVGGSGNTIYF. The gene calls are TRBV5-1 and TRBJ1-3, with D possibly matching TRBD1 (5 bases). Looked up from germline, CDR1 is SGHRS and CDR2 is YFSETQ. This CDR3 region has 16 residues. V was clipped by 0 bases and J by 4 bases, with 14 bases between them.

The chain couples TRBV7-3 to TRBJ2-7, with TRBD1 matching over 10 bases. V shed 4 bases, J shed 4 bases, and the junction held 7 bases outside the gene matches. This CDR3 has 15 amino acids. Germline assignment: CDR1 SGHTA and CDR2 FQGTGA. The CDR3 region is CASSSLPGQGYEQYF. The CDR3 nucleotides read TGTGCCAGCAGCTCCCTCCCGGGACAGGGGTACGAGCAGTACTTC.

The table lists this clone with a count of one. The V and J genes are TRBV5-8 and TRBJ1-1; D remains unclear. CDR1 and CDR2 from the germline V gene are SGHTS and YDEGEE. The CDR3 runs 14 residues. V lost 6 bases and J lost 5, with 17 bases in between. The CDR3 reads CASNHRYIGTEAFF. The CDR3 DNA reads TGTGCCAGCAATCACCGGTATATCGGGACTGAAGCTTTCTTT.

The rearrangement uses TRBV27 and TRBJ2-7, with 8 bases fitting TRBD1. This CDR3 is built from 17 residues. The V gene end was trimmed by 5 bases and the J gene end by 0 bases; junction bases not matched to a gene: 12. Germline CDR1 and CDR2: MNHEY and SMNVEV (reference sequence). The DNA for the CDR3 is TGTGCCAGCAGTCCAATCCGACAGGGGCGAGGCTCCTACGAGCAGTACTTC. Residues: CASSPIRQGRGSYEQYF.

This clone was detected only once. The chain is built from TRBV6-5 and TRBJ2-5; maybe TRBD1 (6 bases). CDR3 size: 13 residues. Germline assignment: CDR1 MNHEY and CDR2 SVGAGI. Trimming pared 7 bases from V and 3 bases from J, leaving 12 bases between. In DNA form, the CDR3 reads TGTGCCAGCACCCGGGACACCGAAGAGACCCAGTACTTC. Protein sequence: CASTRDTEETQYF.

This clone was detected only a few times. This chain connects TRBV7-9 to TRBJ1-6; a possible D gene is TRBD1 (6 bases). The germline V gene has CDR1 SEHNR and CDR2 FQNEAQ (reference sequence). The V gene lost 5 bases and the J gene lost 8 bases, with 10 bases spanning the gap. The CDR3 consists of 13 residues. Here the CDR3 reads CASSAEGDSPLHF. In DNA form, the CDR3 reads TGTGCCAGCAGCGCAGAGGGGGATTCACCCCTCCACTTT. Looking up the rest from reference TRBV7-9 and TRBJ1-6 gives the full variable domain: DTGVSQNPRHKITKRGQNVTFRCDPISEHNRLYWYRQTLGQGPEFLTYFQNEAQLEKSRLLSDRFSAERPKGSFSTLEIQRTEQGDSAMYLCASSAEGDSPLHFGNGTRLTVT.

This chain uses TRBV27 with TRBJ2-2, with 8 bases identical to TRBD1. Germline V gene sequence: CDR1 MNHEY, CDR2 SMNVEV (reference sequence). After removal of 8 bases from V and 0 bases from J, the junction contained 5 bases not matched to a gene. The CDR3 consists of 15 residues. CDR3 loop: CASCSGQANTGELFF. The CDR3 nucleotides are TGTGCCAGCTGTTCGGGACAGGCGAACACCGGGGAGCTGTTTTTT.

The chain combines TRBV19 with TRBJ1-1, with TRBD1 as a possible D gene (5 bases). The CDR3 is 13 amino acids. Germline V gene lookup returns CDR1 LNHDA and CDR2 SQIVND (reference sequence). With 3 bases removed from V and 4 bases from J, the gap between germline ends came to 9 bases. The CDR3 spells CASSMVRGTEAFF. The CDR3 DNA reads TGTGCCAGTAGTATGGTTAGGGGCACTGAAGCTTTCTTT.

The CDR3 DNA reads TGTGCCAGCAGCCTACTTTCGGGGATGAGCACTGAAGCTTTCTTT. Translated, it gives CASSLLSGMSTEAFF. The chain employs TRBV25-1 and TRBJ1-1; the D is unclear. V was cut by 6 bases and J by 4 bases, with 18 bases left in between. Per germline, CDR1 MGHDK and CDR2 SYGVNS. The length of the CDR3 is 15 residues.

V and J are TRBV7-9 and TRBJ1-2, with D unresolved. CDR1 and CDR2 from the germline V gene are SEHNR and FQNEAQ (reference sequence). V lost 6 bases, J lost 7 bases, and 15 bases lay in between. This CDR3 contains 13 residues. This chain's CDR3 is CASSAGAPLGYTF. The CDR3 nucleotides read TGTGCCAGCAGTGCGGGTGCACCTCTTGGCTACACCTTC.

This clone was counted only a few times. This chain uses TRBV2 with TRBJ2-5; 9 nucleotides agree with TRBD1. The CDR3 contains 17 residues. From germline, CDR1 is SNHLY and CDR2 FYNNEI. With V trimmed by 7 bases and J by 5 bases, 17 bases remained unmatched. The CDR3 region has the DNA TGTGCCAGCACCTCAAACCTGGGGACAGGGTCACCGGAGACCCAGTACTTC. Amino acid sequence: CASTSNLGTGSPETQYF.

V usage is TRBV7-8 and J usage is TRBJ1-5; D is uncertain. Germline-derived CDR1 and CDR2 are SGHVS and FQNEAQ. Trimming removed 5 bases from V and 11 bases from J, with 19 bases in between. This CDR3 comprises 14 residues. CDR3 DNA: TGTGCCAGCAGCGCAGGCTCTCAGCAATCAGCCCAGCATTTT. Protein product: CASSAGSQQSAQHF.

V is TRBV5-4 and J is TRBJ1-2; TRBD1 matches at 8 bases. V lost 0 bases to trimming and J lost 5 bases; unmatched junction nucleotides: 6. From germline, CDR1 is SGHNT and CDR2 YYREEE (reference sequence). This CDR3 contains 15 residues. This chain's CDR3 is CASSLAGTGEYGYTF. The CDR3 bases are TGTGCCAGCAGCTTGGCGGGGACAGGAGAGTATGGCTACACCTTC.

The rearrangement links TRBV9 to TRBJ2-3; D is perhaps TRBD1 (6 bases). The germline V and J ends were trimmed by 3 bases and 6 bases, with 17 bases remaining between them. The CDR3 sequence is 15 residues long. CDR1 and CDR2 from the germline V gene are SGDLS and YYNGEE. CDR3 residues: CASSGTGTVSDTQYF. DNA of the CDR3: TGTGCCAGCAGCGGAACAGGGACGGTTTCCGATACGCAGTATTTT.

The J gene is TRBJ1-1, the V gene TRBV5-1; 7 bases fit TRBD1. Germline CDR1 SGHRS, CDR2 YFSETQ. V lost 4 bases, J lost 8 bases, and 11 bases stayed unmatched. This CDR3 spans 14 amino acids. The CDR3 protein is CASSGNGGTDEAFF. The CDR3 DNA reads TGCGCCAGCAGCGGAAACGGCGGGACAGACGAAGCTTTCTTT.

The V and J genes are TRBV5-1 and TRBJ1-5, with D possibly being TRBD1 (6 bases). This CDR3 comprises 13 residues. Between the trimmed V and J ends, which lost 4 bases and 6 bases, there was a span of 11 bases. The germline CDR1 and CDR2 sequences are SGHRS and YFSETQ. CDR3 protein: CASSVGRGQPQHF. The CDR3 DNA reads TGCGCCAGCAGCGTGGGCAGGGGTCAGCCCCAGCATTTT.